Listed below are T cell receptor beta chains from one sample, sequenced in a study of T cell responses to AZD1222 COVID-19 vaccine. Sequenced by immunoSEQ multiplex PCR; TCRdb stores in-frame clones only, minus some. The sample has about 120,000 clones, about 90% seen once. The material sequenced was peripheral blood, taken on day 0 of AZD1222 vaccination. All receptors derive from an adult in good health. CDR3s include the opening cysteine and the closing phenylalanine or tryptophan. Clone size is not always given. Where it is, it says once, few, many or a class for expanded clones.

cdr3_length	v_call	clone_size	cdr3_aa
13	TRBV7-9	.	CASSRRSVDTQYF
14	TRBV30	.	CAWATGLSGNTIYF
12	TRBV29-1	.	CSVAGTGGRQYF
16	TRBV29-1	.	CSVADTYGASEGEQFF
15	TRBV19	.	CASSYSGTVYNEQFF
15	TRBV13	.	CASSSSDRWAYGYTF
14	TRBV28	many	CASSPLEGNQPQHF
14	TRBV4-3	.	CASRLTETGNTIYF
16	TRBV7-8	.	CASSLGQGLRNEKLFF
14	TRBV10-1	once	CASSFGGHPGGYTF
16	TRBV19	.	CASSIDVKPGNQPQHF
16	TRBV9	.	CASSQLSGTANYGYTF
13	TRBV10-2	.	CASSEAGDSPLHF
12	TRBV7-6	.	CASSATGYGYTF
13	TRBV11-3	once	CASSSWGGTEAFF
12	TRBV29-1	.	CSVEGSWREQYF
13	TRBV5-1	.	CASSLSGAQPQHF
12	TRBV11-2	once	CAEQGVTGELFF
14	TRBV12-5	.	CASGLGFVGNEQFF
14	TRBV29-1	.	CSAIGTATSNEQFF
14	TRBV6-5	.	CATQPTESSYEQYF
14	TRBV6-6	once	CASSWGQGEPPQHF
12	TRBV2	.	CAVWTGGETQYF
16	TRBV3-1/TRBV3-2	.	CASSQVEGGAEEKLFF
16	TRBV5-5	.	CASSLMGSSPGNTIYF
17	TRBV14	once	CASSQPTRGAHFLEAFF
14	TRBV28	.	CASSLGGRNYGYTF
15	TRBV15	.	CATSRDNRVGEKLFF
14	TRBV5-1	.	CASRHGESTDTQYF
15	TRBV11-2	.	CASRSFRGLSYEQYF
17	TRBV15	.	CATSRDLGGAGGTEAFF
13	TRBV28	once	CASSSREVAGYTF
13	TRBV27	.	CASSFSGSYEQYF
16	TRBV21-1	.	CASSLPGQKNDYGYTF
14	TRBV6-2/TRBV6-3	.	CASSYGRHNYGYTF
13	TRBV7-9	.	CAVRGGSSYEQYF
16	TRBV6-5	.	CASSYTQGAPRETQYF
13	TRBV2	.	CAISGTSINEQFF
15	TRBV19	.	CASSITSGGTDTQYF
17	TRBV14	.	CASSQPSGRAGTGELFF
12	TRBV6-2/TRBV6-3	.	CASSPNSHEQYF
14	TRBV2	.	CASSEERSNQPQHF
15	TRBV6-2/TRBV6-3	.	CASSYQGFSGNTIYF
13	TRBV4-3	.	CASSLGKNTEAFF
13	TRBV7-2	.	CASRQASGNTIYF
14	TRBV19	.	CASSPSTGNYGYTF
17	TRBV3-1/TRBV3-2	.	CASSQGSGTIRNTEAFF
9	TRBV24-1	many	CATKGEQFF
15	TRBV4-1	.	CASSQEQTTNYGYTF
14	TRBV4-1	.	CASSPSGGPYEQYF
13	TRBV14	.	CASSPTDNTEAFF
16	TRBV7-2	.	CASMWGPSGGTDTQYF
16	TRBV4-3	.	CASSQEGQYNLYGYTF
15	TRBV27	.	CASSSMGSVGNEQFF
16	TRBV18	.	CASLLDPSGILDTQYF
17	TRBV27	.	CASSSPTSGRGLGEQFF
16	TRBV5-1	few	CASSLVQGPSTDTQYF
14	TRBV14	.	CASSLAGAAYTQYF
16	TRBV6-2/TRBV6-3	once	CASSSTIGRYSYEQYF
11	TRBV6-5	.	CASTYENEQFF